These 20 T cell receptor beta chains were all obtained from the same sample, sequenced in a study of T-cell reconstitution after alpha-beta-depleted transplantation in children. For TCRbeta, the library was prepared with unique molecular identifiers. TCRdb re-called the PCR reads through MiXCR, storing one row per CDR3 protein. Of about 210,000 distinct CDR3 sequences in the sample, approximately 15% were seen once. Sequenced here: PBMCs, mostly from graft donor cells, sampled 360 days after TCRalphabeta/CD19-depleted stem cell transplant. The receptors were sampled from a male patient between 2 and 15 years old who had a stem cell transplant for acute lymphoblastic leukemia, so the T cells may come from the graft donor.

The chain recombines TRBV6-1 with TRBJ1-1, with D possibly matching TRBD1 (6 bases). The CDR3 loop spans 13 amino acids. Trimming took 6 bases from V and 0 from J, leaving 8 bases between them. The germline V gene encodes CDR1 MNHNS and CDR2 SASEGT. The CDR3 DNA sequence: TGTGCCAGCAGACAGGGCTTGAACACTGAAGCTTTCTTT. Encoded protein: CASRQGLNTEAFF.

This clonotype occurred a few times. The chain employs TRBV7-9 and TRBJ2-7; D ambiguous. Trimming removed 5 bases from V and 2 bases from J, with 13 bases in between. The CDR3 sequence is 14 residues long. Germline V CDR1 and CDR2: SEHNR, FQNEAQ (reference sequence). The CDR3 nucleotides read TGTGCCAGCAGCGACAAGATTTATACCTACGAGCAGTACTTC. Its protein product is CASSDKIYTYEQYF.

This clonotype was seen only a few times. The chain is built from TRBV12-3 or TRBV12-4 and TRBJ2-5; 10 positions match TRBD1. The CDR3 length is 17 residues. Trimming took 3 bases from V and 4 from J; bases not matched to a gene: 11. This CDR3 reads CASSFGIGQGVGETQYF. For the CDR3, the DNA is TGTGCCAGCAGTTTCGGGATCGGACAGGGGGTCGGAGAGACCCAGTACTTC.

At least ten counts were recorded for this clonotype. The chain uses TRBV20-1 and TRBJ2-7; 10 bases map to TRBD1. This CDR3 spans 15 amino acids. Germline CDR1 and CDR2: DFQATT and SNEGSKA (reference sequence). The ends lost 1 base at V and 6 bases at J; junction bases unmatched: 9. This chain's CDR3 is CSARVPGTGVGEQYF. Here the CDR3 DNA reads TGCAGTGCTAGAGTACCCGGGACAGGGGTTGGCGAGCAGTACTTC.

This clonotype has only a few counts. The CDR3 sequence: CASSVGTSGGQETQYF. CDR3 nucleotides: TGTGCCAGCAGCGTCGGGACTAGCGGGGGACAAGAGACCCAGTACTTC. The J gene is TRBJ2-5, the V gene TRBV9, with TRBD2 matching 14 bases. The length of the CDR3 is 16 residues. The V gene's germline CDR1 is SGDLS and CDR2 YYNGEE. V shed 2 bases and J 2 bases; nucleotides not matched to a gene: 2.

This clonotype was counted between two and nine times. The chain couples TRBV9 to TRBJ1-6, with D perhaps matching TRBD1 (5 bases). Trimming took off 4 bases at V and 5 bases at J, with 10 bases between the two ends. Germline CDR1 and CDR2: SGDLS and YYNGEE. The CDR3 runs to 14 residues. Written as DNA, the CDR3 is TGTGCCAGCAGCCCAGGGTCAAATAATTCACCCCTCCACTTT. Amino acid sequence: CASSPGSNNSPLHF.

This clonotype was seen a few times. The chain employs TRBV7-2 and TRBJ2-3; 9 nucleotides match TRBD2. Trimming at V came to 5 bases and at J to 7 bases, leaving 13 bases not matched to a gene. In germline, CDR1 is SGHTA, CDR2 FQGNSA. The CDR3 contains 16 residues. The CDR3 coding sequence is TGTGCCAGCAGCCCCCCGGGGCGGGGGGGATGGAATACGCAGTATTTT. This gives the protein CASSPPGRGGWNTQYF.

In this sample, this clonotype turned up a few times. DNA for the CDR3: TGCGCCAGCAGCCAGTTTGGGAACACCGGGGAGCTGTTTTTT. It specifies CASSQFGNTGELFF. The chain links TRBV4-1 to TRBJ2-2; no definite D call. Trimming took off 3 bases at V and 1 base at J, with 6 bases between the two ends. This CDR3 comprises 14 residues. Germline V gives CDR1 MGHRA, CDR2 YSYEKL.

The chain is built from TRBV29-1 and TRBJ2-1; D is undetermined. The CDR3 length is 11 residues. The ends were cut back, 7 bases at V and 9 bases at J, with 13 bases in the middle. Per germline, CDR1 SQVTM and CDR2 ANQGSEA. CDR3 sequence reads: CSGLDVGEQFF. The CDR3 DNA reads TGCAGCGGGCTAGATGTGGGTGAGCAGTTCTTC.

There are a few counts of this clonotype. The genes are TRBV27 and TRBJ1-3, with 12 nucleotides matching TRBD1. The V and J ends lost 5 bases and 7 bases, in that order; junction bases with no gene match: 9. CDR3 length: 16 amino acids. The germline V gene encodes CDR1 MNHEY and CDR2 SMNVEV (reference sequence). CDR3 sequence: CASSLLRDRGRNTIYF. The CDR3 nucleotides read TGTGCCAGCAGTCTGCTCAGGGACAGGGGGCGGAACACCATATATTTT.

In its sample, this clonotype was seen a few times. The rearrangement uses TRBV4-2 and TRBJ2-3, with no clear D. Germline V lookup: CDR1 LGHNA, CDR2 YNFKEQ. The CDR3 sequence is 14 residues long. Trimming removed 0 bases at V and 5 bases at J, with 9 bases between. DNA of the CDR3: TGTGCCAGCAGCCAAGATCAAGGCCAAGATACGCAGTATTTT. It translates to CASSQDQGQDTQYF.

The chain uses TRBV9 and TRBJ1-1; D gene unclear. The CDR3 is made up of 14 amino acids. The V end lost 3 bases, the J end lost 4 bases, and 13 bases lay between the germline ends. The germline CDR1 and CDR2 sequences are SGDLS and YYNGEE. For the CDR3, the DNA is TGTGCCAGCAGCGCCGACCCGCACGGCACTGAAGCTTTCTTT. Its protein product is CASSADPHGTEAFF.

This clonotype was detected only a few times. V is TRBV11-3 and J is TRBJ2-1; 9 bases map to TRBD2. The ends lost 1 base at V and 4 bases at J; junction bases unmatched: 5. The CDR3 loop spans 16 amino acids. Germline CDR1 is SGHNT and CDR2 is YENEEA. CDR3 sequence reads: CASSLAGLAPYNEQFF. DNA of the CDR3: TGTGCCAGCAGCTTAGCAGGACTAGCGCCGTACAATGAGCAGTTCTTC.

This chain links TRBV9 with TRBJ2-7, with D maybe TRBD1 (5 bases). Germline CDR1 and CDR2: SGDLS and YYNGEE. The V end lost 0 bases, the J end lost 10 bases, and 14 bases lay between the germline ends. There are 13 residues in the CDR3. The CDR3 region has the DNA TGTGCCAGCAGCGTAGGGGGCCTGACACAACAGTACTTC. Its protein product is CASSVGGLTQQYF.

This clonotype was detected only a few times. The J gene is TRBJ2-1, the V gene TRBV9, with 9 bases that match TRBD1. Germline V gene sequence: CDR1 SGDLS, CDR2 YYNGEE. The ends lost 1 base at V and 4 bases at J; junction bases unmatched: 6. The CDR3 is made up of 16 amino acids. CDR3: CASSVSEGQGYNEQFF. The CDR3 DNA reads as TGTGCCAGCAGCGTATCGGAGGGACAGGGTTACAATGAGCAGTTCTTC.

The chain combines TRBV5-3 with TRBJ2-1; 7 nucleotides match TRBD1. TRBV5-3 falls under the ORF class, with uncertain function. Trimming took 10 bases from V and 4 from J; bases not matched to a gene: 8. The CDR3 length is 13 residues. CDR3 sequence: CAWGKGQYNEQFF. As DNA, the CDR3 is TGTGCCTGGGGAAAGGGACAGTACAATGAGCAGTTCTTC.

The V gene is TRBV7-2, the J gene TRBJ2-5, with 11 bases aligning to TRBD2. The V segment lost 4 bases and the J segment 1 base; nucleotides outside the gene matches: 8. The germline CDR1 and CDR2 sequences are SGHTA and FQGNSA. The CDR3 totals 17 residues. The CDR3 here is CASSSGVSGGAQETQYF. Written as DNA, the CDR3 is TGTGCCAGCAGCTCGGGGGTTAGCGGGGGGGCCCAAGAGACCCAGTACTTC. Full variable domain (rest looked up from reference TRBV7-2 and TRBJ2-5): GAGVSQSPSNKVTEKGKDVELRCDPISGHTALYWYRQSLGQGLEFLIYFQGNSAPDKSGLPSDRFSAERTGGSVSTLTIQRTQQEDSAVYLCASSSGVSGGAQETQYFGPGTRLLVL.

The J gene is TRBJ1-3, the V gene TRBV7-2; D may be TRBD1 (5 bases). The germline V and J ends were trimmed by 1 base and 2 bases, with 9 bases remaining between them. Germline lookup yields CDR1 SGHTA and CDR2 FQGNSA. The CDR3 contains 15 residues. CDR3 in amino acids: CASSLDGGAGNTIYF. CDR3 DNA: TGTGCCAGCAGCTTAGATGGGGGGGCTGGAAACACCATATATTTT. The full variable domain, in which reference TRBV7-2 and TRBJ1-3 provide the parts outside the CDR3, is GAGVSQSPSNKVTEKGKDVELRCDPISGHTALYWYRQSLGQGLEFLIYFQGNSAPDKSGLPSDRFSAERTGGSVSTLTIQRTQQEDSAVYLCASSLDGGAGNTIYFGEGSWLTVV.

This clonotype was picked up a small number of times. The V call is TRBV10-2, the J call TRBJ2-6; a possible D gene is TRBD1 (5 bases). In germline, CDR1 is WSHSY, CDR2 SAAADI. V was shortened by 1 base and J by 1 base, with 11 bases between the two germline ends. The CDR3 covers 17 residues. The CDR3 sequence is CASSEWGPASGANVLTF. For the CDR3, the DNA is TGCGCCAGCAGTGAGTGGGGCCCGGCGTCTGGGGCCAACGTCCTGACTTTC.

CDR3 loop: CSVVNGFTDTQYF. The CDR3 coding sequence is TGCAGCGTTGTAAACGGATTCACAGATACGCAGTATTTT. The rearrangement joins TRBV29-1 to TRBJ2-3; D is ambiguous. V was shortened by 4 bases and J by 2 bases, with 10 bases between the two germline ends. This CDR3 spans 13 amino acids. Germline CDR1 and CDR2: SQVTM and ANQGSEA.